The 30 T cell receptor beta chains below come from one sample, sequenced in a study of cytomegalovirus exposure and HLA in healthy donors. It was with 60 Vbeta and 13 Jbeta primers that the PCR ran. Only in-frame clones appear in the TCRdb table, and some are missing; sequencing was by immunoSEQ multiplex PCR. The table lists 150,000 to 200,000 clones, around nine tenths of them singletons. The specimen was PBMCs. The receptors here all came from a woman aged 18-30 years in good health and CMV-seronegative.

V and J are TRBV6-6 and TRBJ2-7; TRBD1 matches 8 bases. CDR3 length: 14 amino acids. The V and J ends lost 4 bases and 4 bases, in that order; junction bases with no gene match: 6. The germline V gene has CDR1 MNHNY and CDR2 SVGAGI (reference sequence). The CDR3 DNA is TGTGCCAGCAGTTTTCAGGGGGCCCATTACGAGCAGTACTTC. Its translation: CASSFQGAHYEQYF.

The V call is TRBV10-3, the J call TRBJ2-1, with a possible D match to TRBD2 (7 bases). Trimming stripped 6 bases from V and 10 bases from J, with 16 bases between. Germline V gene lookup returns CDR1 ENHRY and CDR2 SYGVKD. The CDR3 has 13 residues. The CDR3 reads CAIRGEGVYEQFF. The CDR3 DNA reads TGTGCCATCAGGGGGGAGGGGGTATACGAGCAGTTCTTC.

The rearrangement links TRBV6-6 to TRBJ2-7; 7 bases line up with TRBD1. Germline V gene sequence: CDR1 MNHNY, CDR2 SVGAGI (reference sequence). The CDR3 spans 13 residues. J was trimmed by 1 base and V by 10 bases; bases with no gene match: 7. The CDR3 sequence is CATLDRASYEQYF. The CDR3 DNA follows: TGTGCCACCCTAGACAGGGCGTCCTACGAGCAGTACTTC.

The chain employs TRBV5-4 and TRBJ1-2, with a weak D call TRBD1 (5 bases). V gave up 1 base and J gave up 2 bases, with 6 bases separating them. CDR3 length equals 13 residues. Germline CDR1 and CDR2: SGHNT and YYREEE (reference sequence). For the CDR3, the DNA is TGTGCCAGCAGCTTGCCAGGGAACTATGGCTACACCTTC. This encodes CASSLPGNYGYTF. Complete variable domain (other parts from reference TRBV5-4 and TRBJ1-2): ETGVTQSPTHLIKTRGQQVTLRCSSQSGHNTVSWYQQALGQGPQFIFQYYREEENGRGNFPPRFSGLQFPNYSSELNVNALELDDSALYLCASSLPGNYGYTFGSGTRLTVV.

The chain carries TRBV6-4 and TRBJ2-1; 7 bases map to TRBD2. This CDR3 spans 17 amino acids. Germline loops: CDR1 MRHNA, CDR2 SNTAGT. Losses at the gene ends were 2 bases for V and 3 bases for J; bases not matched to a gene: 10. CDR3 protein: CASSDGAGEAFYNEQFF. The CDR3 DNA sequence: TGTGCCAGCAGTGACGGCGCGGGAGAGGCCTTCTACAATGAGCAGTTCTTC.

A note on this clone: Other DNA sequences in this sample translate to the same CDR3. The chain links TRBV6-1 to TRBJ1-6; a weak D match, TRBD1 (5 bases). The CDR3 totals 15 residues. Germline CDR1 and CDR2: MNHNS and SASEGT. The ends were cut back, 3 bases at V and 8 bases at J, with 14 bases in the middle. CDR3 in amino acids: CASSDISGFDSPLHF. The CDR3 DNA reads as TGTGCCAGCAGTGACATCTCAGGGTTTGATTCACCCCTCCACTTT.

The chain combines TRBV7-9 with TRBJ2-2; D unclear. Per the germline V gene, CDR1 is SEHNR and CDR2 is FQNEAQ (reference sequence). CDR3 length: 14 residues. Trimming took 0 bases from V and 7 from J, leaving 9 bases between them. The CDR3 bases are TGTGCCAGCAGCTTAGCGATGACTGGCGGGGAGCTGTTTTTT. It yields the protein CASSLAMTGGELFF.

V usage is TRBV10-3 and J usage is TRBJ1-3; 7 bases map to TRBD1. Trimming at V came to 3 bases and at J to 2 bases, leaving 4 bases not matched to a gene. The CDR3 runs 15 residues. Germline CDR1 ENHRY, CDR2 SYGVKD. CDR3 in DNA: TGTGCCATCAGTGATAGACAGGGAGCTGGAAACACCATATATTTT. It encodes CAISDRQGAGNTIYF.

CDR3 sequence reads: CSAPQGDASFF. The CDR3 nucleotides read TGCAGTGCTCCACAGGGAGATGCGTCTTTCTTT. The chain carries TRBV20-1 and TRBJ1-1; TRBD1 might be the D (6 bases). Germline values: CDR1 DFQATT, CDR2 SNEGSKA (reference sequence). V dropped 5 bases and J dropped 12 bases, with 16 bases sitting between them. This CDR3 has 11 residues.

V usage is TRBV19 and J usage is TRBJ1-6; D unclear. The CDR3 runs 14 residues. Germline V gene sequence: CDR1 LNHDA, CDR2 SQIVND (reference sequence). The V end lost 2 bases, the J end lost 5 bases, and 7 bases lay between the germline ends. The chain's CDR3 is CASSITGDNSPLHF. The CDR3 DNA reads as TGTGCCAGTAGTATAACGGGTGATAATTCACCCCTCCACTTT.

This chain links TRBV12-5 with TRBJ1-4, with 10 bases that match TRBD1. The CDR3 is made up of 16 amino acids. Germline loops: CDR1 LGHNT, CDR2 FRNRAP. J gave up 7 bases and V 7 bases, and 12 bases lay outside the gene matches. The CDR3 loop is CASDLIRDRGIEKLFF. CDR3 DNA: TGTGCTAGTGACTTGATCCGGGACAGGGGAATTGAAAAACTGTTTTTT.

The chain is built from TRBV7-2 and TRBJ2-3; D might be TRBD2 (6 bases). The V gene lost 1 base and the J gene lost 0 bases, with 11 bases spanning the gap. CDR1 and CDR2 from the germline V gene are SGHTA and FQGNSA. The CDR3 runs to 16 residues. CDR3 protein: CASSLGLVLSTDTQYF. CDR3 coding DNA: TGTGCCAGCAGCTTAGGACTAGTCCTTAGCACAGATACGCAGTATTTT.

V and J are TRBV5-6 and TRBJ1-2, with D tentatively TRBD1 (5 bases). The V and J ends lost 3 bases and 4 bases respectively, with 10 bases between them. CDR1 is SGHDT, CDR2 YYEEEE, per germline. The CDR3 runs 13 residues. The DNA of the CDR3 is TGTGCCAGCAGCTCATCAGGGTCCTATGGCTACACCTTC. Protein sequence: CASSSSGSYGYTF. The variable domain in full, completed from reference TRBV5-6 and TRBJ1-2, reads DAGVTQSPTHLIKTRGQQVTLRCSPKSGHDTVSWYQQALGQGPQFIFQYYEEEERQRGNFPDRFSGHQFPNYSSELNVNALLLGDSALYLCASSSSGSYGYTFGSGTRLTVV.

This chain links TRBV6-6 with TRBJ2-5, with 7 bases aligning to TRBD2. V dropped 7 bases and J dropped 2; count of bases not matched to a gene: 1. Germline CDR1 MNHNY, CDR2 SVGAGI (reference sequence). The CDR3 loop spans 12 amino acids. The CDR3 loop is CASMGGQETQYF. CDR3 in DNA: TGTGCCAGCATGGGGGGGCAAGAGACCCAGTACTTC.

The V call is TRBV7-6, the J call TRBJ2-7; 8 bases align to TRBD1. The CDR3 spans 15 residues. Germline V CDR1 and CDR2: SGHVS, FNYEAQ. V lost 1 base, J lost 6 bases, and 8 bases stayed unmatched. Here the CDR3 reads CASSLGTGHLTEQYF. CDR3 sequence (DNA): TGTGCCAGCAGCTTAGGGACAGGGCACTTGACCGAGCAGTACTTC.

This clone appeared a single time. The CDR3 DNA is TGTGCCATCAGTGAGGGACAGGGGTATGGCTACACCTTC. Translated: CAISEGQGYGYTF. The chain carries TRBV10-3 and TRBJ1-2; 9 bases line up with TRBD1. The germline V gene has CDR1 ENHRY and CDR2 SYGVKD. CDR3 length: 13 amino acids. V dropped 2 bases and J dropped 5; count of bases not matched to a gene: 0.

The chain recombines TRBV11-3 with TRBJ2-7, with D possibly being TRBD2 (5 bases). The CDR3 runs to 13 residues. Deletions cut 5 bases from V and 5 bases from J, with 13 bases between. The germline CDR1 and CDR2 sequences are SGHNT and YENEEA. DNA of the CDR3: TGTGCCAGCAGCCCTTATGGGAGCCACGAGCAGTACTTC. Translating it yields CASSPYGSHEQYF.

This chain joins TRBV19 and TRBJ2-3; 9 bases agree with TRBD2. The germline CDR1 and CDR2 sequences are LNHDA and SQIVND (reference sequence). V shed 0 bases, J shed 2 bases, and the junction held 3 bases outside the gene matches. The CDR3 is 16 residues long. The CDR3 here is CASSIEASGDTDTQYF. The CDR3 nucleotides read TGTGCCAGTAGTATAGAGGCTAGCGGGGACACAGATACGCAGTATTTT.

The V gene is TRBV7-9, the J gene TRBJ2-1; D is perhaps TRBD2 (6 bases). Germline V gives CDR1 SEHNR, CDR2 FQNEAQ (reference sequence). This CDR3 is 13 amino acids long. V lost 7 bases, J lost 5 bases, and 12 bases lay in between. CDR3 nucleotides: TGTGCCAGCACGGGACTTAAACACAATGAGCAGTTCTTC. Translation gives CASTGLKHNEQFF. Using reference TRBV7-9 and TRBJ2-1 for the parts outside the CDR3, the full variable domain is DTGVSQNPRHKITKRGQNVTFRCDPISEHNRLYWYRQTLGQGPEFLTYFQNEAQLEKSRLLSDRFSAERPKGSFSTLEIQRTEQGDSAMYLCASTGLKHNEQFFGPGTRLTVL.

This clone was picked up one time. The chain has TRBV6-5 and TRBJ2-3; 8 positions match TRBD1. CDR3 size: 15 residues. With 7 bases clipped from V and 3 bases from J, the junction kept 9 bases outside the gene matches. Germline loops: CDR1 MNHEY, CDR2 SVGAGI. CDR3 amino acids: CASKRTGGGTDTQYF. In DNA, the CDR3 is TGTGCCAGCAAGCGTACAGGGGGAGGAACAGATACGCAGTATTTT.

The J gene is TRBJ2-3, the V gene TRBV29-1; TRBD2 is a possible D gene (6 bases). V was pared by 6 bases and J by 3 bases, with 13 bases between. Germline values: CDR1 SQVTM, CDR2 ANQGSEA. This CDR3 contains 13 residues. For the CDR3, the DNA is TGCAGCGTACGGGGGTTTGAGACAGATACGCAGTATTTT. Translation: CSVRGFETDTQYF.

The CDR3 loop is CASSIEGLLGGYTF. The CDR3 DNA follows: TGTGCCAGTAGTATAGAGGGACTCCTGGGGGGCTACACCTTC. The chain couples TRBV19 to TRBJ1-2; TRBD1 might be the D (5 bases). The CDR3 length is 14 residues. Germline CDR1 reads LNHDA; CDR2 reads SQIVND (reference sequence). Trimming pared 0 bases from V and 8 bases from J, leaving 13 bases between.

The rearrangement joins TRBV6-5 to TRBJ2-7; D unclear. From germline, CDR1 is MNHEY and CDR2 SVGAGI. The CDR3 has 16 residues. V was pared by 0 bases and J by 4 bases, with 16 bases between. CDR3 DNA sequence: TGTGCCAGCAGTTACTCGAGTTCCCGGGTAGGATACGAGCAGTACTTC. Its translation: CASSYSSSRVGYEQYF.

The genes are TRBV5-4 and TRBJ1-2, with a possible D match to TRBD1 (5 bases). V was clipped by 0 bases and J by 4 bases, with 16 bases between them. Germline CDR1 SGHNT, CDR2 YYREEE (reference sequence). The CDR3 sequence is 16 residues long. CDR3 nucleotides: TGTGCCAGCAGCTTGGCCCTGGGACTTATGGGCTATGGCTACACCTTC. Amino acid sequence: CASSLALGLMGYGYTF.

The chain joins TRBV7-6 to TRBJ2-5; no clear D. With 5 bases removed from V and 5 bases from J, the gap between germline ends came to 15 bases. CDR3 length: 14 residues. In germline, CDR1 is SGHVS, CDR2 FNYEAQ. The CDR3 DNA sequence: TGTGCCAGCAGCCTCCCCGCAAACGGGGAGACCCAGTACTTC. It encodes CASSLPANGETQYF.

This clone was observed a handful of times. The genes are TRBV6-1 and TRBJ1-1; 7 positions match TRBD1. This CDR3 spans 12 amino acids. CDR1 and CDR2 from the germline V gene are MNHNS and SASEGT. V lost 7 bases to trimming and J lost 5 bases; unmatched junction nucleotides: 4. The CDR3 DNA sequence: TGTGCCAGCACAACAGGGGTTACTGAAGCTTTCTTT. Encoded protein: CASTTGVTEAFF.

Worth noting for this clone: The same CDR3 also results from other DNA sequences found in this sample. The chain links TRBV28 to TRBJ1-2; TRBD1 agrees at 8 bases. J was trimmed by 8 bases and V by 0 bases; bases with no gene match: 5. Germline-derived CDR1 and CDR2 are MDHEN and SYDVKM. The CDR3 spans 14 residues. In nucleotides, the CDR3 is TGTGCCAGCAGTTTATGGGACAGGGTCGAAGGCTACACCTTC. It yields the protein CASSLWDRVEGYTF.

The chain carries TRBV19 and TRBJ2-5; D is uncertain. Germline CDR1 reads LNHDA; CDR2 reads SQIVND (reference sequence). CDR3 size: 13 residues. The ends were cut back, 10 bases at V and 5 bases at J, with 17 bases in the middle. Here the CDR3 reads CATRRSGAETQYF. Here the CDR3 DNA reads TGTGCCACCCGACGGAGTGGCGCCGAGACCCAGTACTTC.

This rearrangement joins TRBV5-1 to TRBJ1-2; 7 nucleotides match TRBD1. Germline trimming cut 1 base from V and 6 bases from J; bases unmatched to any gene: 15. The CDR3 is made up of 17 amino acids. CDR1 is SGHRS, CDR2 YFSETQ, per germline. The chain's CDR3 is CASSLLPSARGRDGYTF. CDR3 in DNA: TGCGCCAGCAGCTTGCTACCCTCGGCTAGGGGGCGCGATGGCTACACCTTC.

This clone was seen only a few times. The chain joins TRBV6-5 to TRBJ1-1; 7 nucleotides align to TRBD1. J gave up 11 bases and V 5 bases, and 8 bases lay outside the gene matches. The germline gives CDR1 MNHEY, CDR2 SVGAGI. This CDR3 has 12 amino acids. The CDR3 region has the DNA TGTGCCAGCAGTACCGGACAGGTAAAGGCTTTCTTT. Its translation: CASSTGQVKAFF.